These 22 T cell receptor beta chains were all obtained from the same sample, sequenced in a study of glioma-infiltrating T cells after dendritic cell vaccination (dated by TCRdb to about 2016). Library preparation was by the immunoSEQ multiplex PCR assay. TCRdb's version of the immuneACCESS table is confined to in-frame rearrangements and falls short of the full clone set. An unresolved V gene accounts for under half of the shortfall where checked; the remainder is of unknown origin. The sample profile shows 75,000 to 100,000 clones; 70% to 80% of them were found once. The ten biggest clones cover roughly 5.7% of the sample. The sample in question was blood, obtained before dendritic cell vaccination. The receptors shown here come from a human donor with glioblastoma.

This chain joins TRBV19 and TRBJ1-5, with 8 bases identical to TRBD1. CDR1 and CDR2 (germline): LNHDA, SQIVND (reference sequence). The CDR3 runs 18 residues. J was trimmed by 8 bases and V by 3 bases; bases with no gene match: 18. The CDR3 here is CASSIPTGEPWEKEPQHF. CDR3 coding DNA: TGTGCCAGTAGTATCCCGACAGGGGAGCCTTGGGAGAAAGAGCCCCAGCATTTT.

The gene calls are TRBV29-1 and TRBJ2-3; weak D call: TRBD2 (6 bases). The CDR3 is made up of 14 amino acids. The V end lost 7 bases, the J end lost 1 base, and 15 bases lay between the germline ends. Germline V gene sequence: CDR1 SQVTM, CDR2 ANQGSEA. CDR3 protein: CSAGEPIRTDTQYF. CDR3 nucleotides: TGCAGCGCGGGGGAACCAATCCGCACAGATACGCAGTATTTT.

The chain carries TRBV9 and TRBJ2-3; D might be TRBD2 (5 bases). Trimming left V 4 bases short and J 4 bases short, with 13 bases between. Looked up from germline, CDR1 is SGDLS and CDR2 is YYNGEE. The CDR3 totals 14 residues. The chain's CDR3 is CASSPLRTSDTQYF. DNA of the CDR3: TGTGCCAGCAGCCCGCTGAGGACTTCAGATACGCAGTATTTT.

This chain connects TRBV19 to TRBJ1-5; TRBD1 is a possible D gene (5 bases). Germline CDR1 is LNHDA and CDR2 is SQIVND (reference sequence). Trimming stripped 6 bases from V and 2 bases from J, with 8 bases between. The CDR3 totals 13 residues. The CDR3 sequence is CASSQGGNQPQHF. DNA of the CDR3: TGTGCCAGTAGCCAAGGGGGCAATCAGCCCCAGCATTTT.

The CDR3 DNA reads TGCACCAGCAGCCAAGACACCGTCGGAGGGCAAAACACTGAAGCTTTCTTT. Translated, it gives CTSSQDTVGGQNTEAFF. The chain recombines TRBV1 with TRBJ1-1. TRBV1 is a pseudogene. The CDR3 is made up of 17 amino acids.

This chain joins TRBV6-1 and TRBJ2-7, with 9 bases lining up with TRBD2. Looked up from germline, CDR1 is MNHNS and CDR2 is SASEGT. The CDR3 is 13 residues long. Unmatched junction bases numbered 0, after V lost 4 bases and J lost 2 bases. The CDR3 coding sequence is TGTGCCAGCAGTGGGACTAGCGCCTACGAGCAGTACTTC. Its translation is CASSGTSAYEQYF.

CDR3 coding DNA: TGTGCCAGCAGTAGCCTCTCGACTGAAGCTTTCTTT. It codes for CASSSLSTEAFF. J is TRBJ1-1 and V is TRBV6-1; D gene uncertain. The CDR3 extends over 12 amino acids. Trimming took off 5 bases at V and 5 bases at J, with 9 bases between the two ends. Germline CDR1 reads MNHNS; CDR2 reads SASEGT.

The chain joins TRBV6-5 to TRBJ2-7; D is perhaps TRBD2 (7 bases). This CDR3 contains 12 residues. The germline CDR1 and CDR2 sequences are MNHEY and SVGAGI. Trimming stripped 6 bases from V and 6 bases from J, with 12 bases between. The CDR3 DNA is TGTGCCAGCAGGACGGGGGGCTCCGAGCAGTACTTC. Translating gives CASRTGGSEQYF.

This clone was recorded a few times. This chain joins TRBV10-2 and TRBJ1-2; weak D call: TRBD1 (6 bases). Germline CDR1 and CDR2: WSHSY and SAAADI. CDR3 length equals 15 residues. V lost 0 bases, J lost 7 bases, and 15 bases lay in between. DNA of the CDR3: TGCGCCAGCAGTGAGTCATGGCAGGGGTTGAGTGGCTACACCTTC. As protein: CASSESWQGLSGYTF.

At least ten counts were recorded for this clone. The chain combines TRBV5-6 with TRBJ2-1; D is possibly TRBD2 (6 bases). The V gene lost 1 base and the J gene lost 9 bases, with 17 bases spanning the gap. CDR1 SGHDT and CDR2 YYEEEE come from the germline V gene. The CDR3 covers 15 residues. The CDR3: CASSLRRAKGIEQFF. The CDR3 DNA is TGTGCCAGCAGCTTGAGGAGGGCCAAAGGGATTGAGCAGTTCTTC.

The CDR3 coding sequence is TGCGCCAGCAGCTTGGGGGCAGGGGGGAGGTACGAGCAGTACTTC. It is translated as CASSLGAGGRYEQYF. The chain couples TRBV5-1 to TRBJ2-7, with D possibly TRBD1 on 7 matching bases. From germline, CDR1 is SGHRS and CDR2 YFSETQ. CDR3 length: 15 amino acids. The germline V and J ends were trimmed by 0 bases and 4 bases, with 14 bases remaining between them.

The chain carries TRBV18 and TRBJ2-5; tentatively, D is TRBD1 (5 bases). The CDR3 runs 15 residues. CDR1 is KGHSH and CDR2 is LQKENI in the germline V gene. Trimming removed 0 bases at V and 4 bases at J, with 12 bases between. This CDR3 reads CASSPPSRVGETQYF. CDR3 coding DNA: TGTGCCAGCTCACCACCTTCCAGGGTTGGAGAGACCCAGTACTTC.

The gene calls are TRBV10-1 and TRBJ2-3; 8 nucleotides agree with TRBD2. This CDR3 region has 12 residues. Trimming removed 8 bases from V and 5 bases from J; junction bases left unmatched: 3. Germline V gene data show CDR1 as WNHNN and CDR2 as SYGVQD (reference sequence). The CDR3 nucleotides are TGCGCCAGCGGACTAGCCGGAGATACGCAGTATTTT. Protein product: CASGLAGDTQYF.

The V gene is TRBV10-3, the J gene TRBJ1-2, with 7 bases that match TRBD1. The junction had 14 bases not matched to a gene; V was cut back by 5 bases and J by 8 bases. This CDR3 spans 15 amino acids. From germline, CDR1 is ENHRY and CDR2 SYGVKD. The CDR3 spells CAISPFDAGGRGYTF. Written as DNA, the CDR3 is TGTGCCATCAGTCCCTTCGACGCAGGGGGTAGGGGCTACACCTTC.

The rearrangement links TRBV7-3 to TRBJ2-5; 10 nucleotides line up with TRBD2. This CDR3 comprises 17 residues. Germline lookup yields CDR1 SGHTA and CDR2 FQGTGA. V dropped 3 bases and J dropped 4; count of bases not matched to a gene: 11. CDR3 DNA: TGTGCCAGCAGCTTGGGCAGCGGGGGGGCCAAGGGAGAGACCCAGTACTTC. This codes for CASSLGSGGAKGETQYF.

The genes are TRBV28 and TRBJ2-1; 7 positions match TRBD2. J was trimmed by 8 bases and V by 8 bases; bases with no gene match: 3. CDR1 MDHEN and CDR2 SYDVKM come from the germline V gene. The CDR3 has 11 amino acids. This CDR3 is CASLAGHEQFF. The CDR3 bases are TGTGCCAGCTTAGCGGGCCATGAGCAGTTCTTC.

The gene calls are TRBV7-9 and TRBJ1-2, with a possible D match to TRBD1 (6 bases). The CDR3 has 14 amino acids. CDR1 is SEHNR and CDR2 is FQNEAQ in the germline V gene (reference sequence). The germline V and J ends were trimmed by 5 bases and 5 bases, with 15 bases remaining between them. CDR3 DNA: TGTGCCAGCAGCCCGGCGGGGGGGCAGTATGGCTACACCTTC. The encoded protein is CASSPAGGQYGYTF.

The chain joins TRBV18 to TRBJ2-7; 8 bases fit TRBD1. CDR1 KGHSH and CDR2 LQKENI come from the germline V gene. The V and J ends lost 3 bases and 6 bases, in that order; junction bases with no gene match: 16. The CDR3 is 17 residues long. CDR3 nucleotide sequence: TGTGCCAGCTCACCCGGCGCGTTCAGGGGGCTGCGTCCCGAGCAGTACTTC. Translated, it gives CASSPGAFRGLRPEQYF.

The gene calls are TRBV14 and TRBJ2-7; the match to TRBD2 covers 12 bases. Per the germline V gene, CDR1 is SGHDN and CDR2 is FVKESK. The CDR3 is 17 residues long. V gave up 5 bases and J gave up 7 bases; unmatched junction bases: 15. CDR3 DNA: TGTGCCAGCAGCTCGACCCTAGCGGGAGGGACCTACGTAGAGCAGTACTTC. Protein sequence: CASSSTLAGGTYVEQYF.

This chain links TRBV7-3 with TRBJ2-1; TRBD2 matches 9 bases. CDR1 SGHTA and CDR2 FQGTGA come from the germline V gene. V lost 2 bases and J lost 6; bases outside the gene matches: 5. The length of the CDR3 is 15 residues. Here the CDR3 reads CASSLLSRGGNEQFF. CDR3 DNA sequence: TGTGCCAGCAGCTTACTCTCGCGGGGGGGCAATGAGCAGTTCTTC.

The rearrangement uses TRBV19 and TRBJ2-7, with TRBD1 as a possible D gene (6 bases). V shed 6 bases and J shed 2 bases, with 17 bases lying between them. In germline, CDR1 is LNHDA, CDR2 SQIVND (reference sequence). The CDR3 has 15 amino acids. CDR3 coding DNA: TGTGCCAGTAGAAAACAGGGAGAAGCAACCTACGAGCAGTACTTC. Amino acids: CASRKQGEATYEQYF.

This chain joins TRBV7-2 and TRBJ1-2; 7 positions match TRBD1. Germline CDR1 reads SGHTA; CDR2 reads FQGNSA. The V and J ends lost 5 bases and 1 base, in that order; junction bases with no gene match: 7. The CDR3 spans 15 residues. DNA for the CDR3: TGTGCCAGCAGCCTTACCGGGACAGATAACTATGGCTACACCTTC. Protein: CASSLTGTDNYGYTF.